The text below deals with one T cell receptor (beta chain). V lost 4 bases and J 4 bases, leaving 11 bases between the germline ends. Germline values: CDR1 SGDLS, CDR2 YYNGEE. The CDR3 contains 13 residues. This entry is derived from a study of long-term antiretroviral therapy in people with HIV. The assay used was immunoSEQ (version v3.0), run at survey level. TCRdb keeps only in-frame clones here, not all; method: immunoSEQ multiplex PCR. This sample has about 31,000 clones, with 75% to 95% found just once. This receptor was obtained from a woman aged 40 to 49 with HIV. The sequences come from unsorted PBMCs, collected 5 to 5.5 years after starting antiretroviral therapy. The chain combines TRBV9 with TRBJ1-2; a weak D match, TRBD1 (5 bases). The CDR3 DNA reads TGTGCCAGCAGCCTCGACAGAACCTATGGCTACACCTTC. This sequence encodes CASSLDRTYGYTF.